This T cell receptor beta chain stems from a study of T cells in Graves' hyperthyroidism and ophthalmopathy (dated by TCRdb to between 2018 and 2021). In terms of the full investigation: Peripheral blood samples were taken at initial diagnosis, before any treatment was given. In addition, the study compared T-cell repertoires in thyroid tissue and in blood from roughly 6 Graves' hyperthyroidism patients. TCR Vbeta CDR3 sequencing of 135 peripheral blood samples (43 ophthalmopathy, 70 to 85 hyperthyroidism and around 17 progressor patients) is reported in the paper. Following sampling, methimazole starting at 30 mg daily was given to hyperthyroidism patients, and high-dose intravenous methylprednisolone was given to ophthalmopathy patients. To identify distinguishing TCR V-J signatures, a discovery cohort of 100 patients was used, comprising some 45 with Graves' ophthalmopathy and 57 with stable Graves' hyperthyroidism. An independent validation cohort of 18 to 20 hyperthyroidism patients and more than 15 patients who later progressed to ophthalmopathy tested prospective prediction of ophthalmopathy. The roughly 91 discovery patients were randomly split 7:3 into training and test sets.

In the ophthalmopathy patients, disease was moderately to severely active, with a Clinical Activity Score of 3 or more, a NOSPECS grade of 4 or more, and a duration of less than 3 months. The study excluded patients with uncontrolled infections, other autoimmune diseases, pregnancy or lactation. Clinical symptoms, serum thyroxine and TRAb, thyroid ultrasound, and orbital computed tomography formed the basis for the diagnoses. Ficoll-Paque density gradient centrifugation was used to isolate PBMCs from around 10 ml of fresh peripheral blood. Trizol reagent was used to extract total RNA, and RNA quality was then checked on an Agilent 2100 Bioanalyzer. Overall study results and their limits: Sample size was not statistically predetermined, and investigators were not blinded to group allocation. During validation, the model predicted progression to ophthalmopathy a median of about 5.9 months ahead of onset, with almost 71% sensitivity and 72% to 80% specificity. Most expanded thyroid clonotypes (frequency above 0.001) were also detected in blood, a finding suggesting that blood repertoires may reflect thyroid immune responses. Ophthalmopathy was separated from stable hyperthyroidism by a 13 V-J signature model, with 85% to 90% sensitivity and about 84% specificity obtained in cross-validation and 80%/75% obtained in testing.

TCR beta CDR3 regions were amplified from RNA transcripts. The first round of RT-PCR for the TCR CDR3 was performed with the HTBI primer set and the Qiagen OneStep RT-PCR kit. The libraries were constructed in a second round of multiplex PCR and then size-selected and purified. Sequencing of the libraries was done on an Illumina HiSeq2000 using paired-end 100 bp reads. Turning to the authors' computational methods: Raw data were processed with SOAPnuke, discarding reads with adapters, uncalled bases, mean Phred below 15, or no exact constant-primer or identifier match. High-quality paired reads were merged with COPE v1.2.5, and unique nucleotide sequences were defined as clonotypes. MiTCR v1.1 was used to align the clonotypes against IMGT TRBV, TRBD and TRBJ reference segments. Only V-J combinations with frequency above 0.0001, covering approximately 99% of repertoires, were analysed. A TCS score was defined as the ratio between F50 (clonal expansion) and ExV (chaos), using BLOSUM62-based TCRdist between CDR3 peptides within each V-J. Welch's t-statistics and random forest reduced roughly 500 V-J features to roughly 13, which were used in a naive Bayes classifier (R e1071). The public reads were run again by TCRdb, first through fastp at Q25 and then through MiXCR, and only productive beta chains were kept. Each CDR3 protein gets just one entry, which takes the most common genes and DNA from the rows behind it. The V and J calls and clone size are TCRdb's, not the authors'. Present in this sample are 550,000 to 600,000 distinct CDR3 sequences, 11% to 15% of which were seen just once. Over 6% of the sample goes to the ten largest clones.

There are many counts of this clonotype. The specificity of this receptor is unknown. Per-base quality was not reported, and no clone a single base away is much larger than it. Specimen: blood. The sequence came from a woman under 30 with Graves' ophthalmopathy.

The nucleotide sequence reads TGTGCCAGCACCTGGGGGTCGGGAGGCTACGCCTACGAGCAGTACTTC. It specifies CASTWGSGGYAYEQYF. This receptor chain uses TRBV6-2 or TRBV6-3 and TRBJ2-7; 7 central nucleotides agree with TRBD2. The CDR1 and CDR2 encoded by the germline V gene are MNHEY and SVGEGT. From V the trimming removes 7 bases and from J it removes 2 bases, while the gene matches leave 14 bases of the junction unaccounted for. There are 16 amino acids in the CDR3, from cysteine to phenylalanine inclusive. Of all the DNA, just the CDR3 is kept, 48 bases in frame from base 1.